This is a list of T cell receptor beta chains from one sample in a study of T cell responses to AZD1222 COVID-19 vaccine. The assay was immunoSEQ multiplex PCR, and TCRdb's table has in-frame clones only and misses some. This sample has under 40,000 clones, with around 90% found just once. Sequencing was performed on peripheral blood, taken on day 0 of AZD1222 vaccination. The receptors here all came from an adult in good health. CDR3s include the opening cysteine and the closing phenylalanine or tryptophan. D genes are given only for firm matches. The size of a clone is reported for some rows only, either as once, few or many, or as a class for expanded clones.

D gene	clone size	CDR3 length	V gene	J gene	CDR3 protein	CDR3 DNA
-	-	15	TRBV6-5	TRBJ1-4	CASSGGRAGNEKLFF	TGTGCCAGCTCTGGAGGCAGGGCGGGTAATGAAAAACTGTTTTTT
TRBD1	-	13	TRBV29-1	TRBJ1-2	CSVESGTGFGYTF	TGCAGCGTTGAATCCGGGACAGGGTTTGGCTACACCTTC
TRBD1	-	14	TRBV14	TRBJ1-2	CASSQGTGNYGYTF	TGTGCCAGCAGCCAAGGGACAGGGAACTATGGCTACACCTTC
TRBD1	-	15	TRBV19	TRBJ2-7	CASSKRGQGDNEQYF	TGTGCCAGTAGTAAACGGGGACAGGGGGACAACGAGCAGTACTTC
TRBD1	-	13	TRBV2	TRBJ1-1	CASSTDRDTEAFF	TGTGCCAGCAGTACAGACAGGGACACTGAAGCTTTCTTT
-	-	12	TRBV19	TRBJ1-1	CASSIRGGGAFF	TGTGCCAGTAGTATAAGGGGAGGGGGAGCTTTCTTT
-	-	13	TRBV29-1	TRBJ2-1	CSVDIDGINEQFF	TGCAGCGTTGATATCGATGGGATAAATGAGCAGTTCTTC
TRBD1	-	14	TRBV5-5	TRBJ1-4	CASSTGQLNEKLFF	TGTGCCAGCAGCACGGGACAGCTTAATGAAAAACTGTTTTTT
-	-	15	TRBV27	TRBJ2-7	CASSLSGVSSYEQYF	TGTGCCAGCAGTTTATCAGGGGTCTCCTCCTACGAGCAGTACTTC
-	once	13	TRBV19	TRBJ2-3	CASTAEFTDTQYF	TGTGCCAGTACGGCAGAGTTCACAGATACGCAGTATTTT
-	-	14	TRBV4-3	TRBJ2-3	CASSQEASSGWQYF	TGCGCCAGCAGCCAAGAAGCGTCCAGCGGGTGGCAGTATTTT
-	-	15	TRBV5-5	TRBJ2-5	CASSLVGQGRETQYF	TGTGCCAGCAGCTTGGTCGGTCAGGGGAGGGAGACCCAGTACTTC
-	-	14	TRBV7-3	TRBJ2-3	CASSLRSSPDTQYF	TGTGCCAGCAGCTTAAGGTCTAGCCCAGATACGCAGTATTTT
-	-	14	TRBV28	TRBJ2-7	CASSPGEREYEQYF	TGTGCCAGCAGTCCCGGGGAGAGGGAATACGAGCAGTACTTC
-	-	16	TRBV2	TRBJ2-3	CASSEPRLGSTDTQYF	TGTGCCAGCAGTGAACCAAGACTGGGGAGTACAGATACGCAGTATTTT
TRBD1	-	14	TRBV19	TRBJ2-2	CASSTYRGTGELFF	TGTGCCAGTAGTACATACAGGGGCACCGGGGAGCTGTTTTTT
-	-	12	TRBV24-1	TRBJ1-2	CATSDPGEGYTF	TGTGCCACCAGTGATCCTGGGGAGGGCTACACCTTC
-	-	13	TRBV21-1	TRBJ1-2	CASSILQGHGYTF	TGTGCCAGCAGCATACTACAGGGCCATGGCTACACCTTC
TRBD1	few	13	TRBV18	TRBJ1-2	CASSPGTDPGYTF	TGTGCCAGCTCACCGGGGACAGACCCAGGCTACACCTTC
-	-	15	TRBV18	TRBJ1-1	CASSPAQGGGTEAFF	TGTGCCAGCTCACCGGCCCAGGGCGGAGGGACTGAAGCTTTCTTT
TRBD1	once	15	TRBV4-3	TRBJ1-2	CASSRTGGSPDGYTF	TGCGCCAGCAGTCGGACAGGGGGCTCCCCAGATGGCTACACCTTC
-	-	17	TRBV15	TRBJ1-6	CATSREGSSSYNSPLHF	TGTGCCACCAGCAGAGAGGGCAGTAGCTCCTATAATTCACCCCTCCACTTT
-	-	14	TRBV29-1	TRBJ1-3	CSVGDGYSGNTIYF	TGCAGCGTTGGGGACGGATACTCTGGAAACACCATATATTTT
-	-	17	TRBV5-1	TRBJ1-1	CASSLERAPRGNTEAFF	TGCGCCAGCAGCTTGGAGCGGGCACCGAGAGGGAACACTGAAGCTTTCTTT
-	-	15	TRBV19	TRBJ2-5	CASSMGTNGWETQYF	TGTGCCAGTAGTATGGGAACGAACGGGTGGGAGACCCAGTACTTC
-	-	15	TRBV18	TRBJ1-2	CASSPNQQRFYGYTF	TGTGCCAGCTCACCAAATCAACAGCGTTTCTATGGCTACACCTTC
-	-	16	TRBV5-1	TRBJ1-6	CASSIGQSSYNSPLHF	TGCGCCAGCAGCATCGGACAAAGCTCCTATAATTCACCCCTCCACTTT
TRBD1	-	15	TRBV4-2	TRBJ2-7	CASSQAPQGLGEQYF	TGTGCCAGCAGCCAGGCACCACAGGGGTTGGGCGAGCAGTACTTC
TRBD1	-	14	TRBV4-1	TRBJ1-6	CASRTGGGGSPLHF	TGCGCCAGCAGAACAGGGGGAGGCGGATCACCCCTCCACTTT
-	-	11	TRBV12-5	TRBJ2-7	CASGLVYEQYF	TGTGCTAGTGGTTTGGTCTACGAGCAGTACTTC
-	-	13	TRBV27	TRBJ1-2	CASSLGYRDPPSF	TGTGCCAGCAGTTTAGGTTATAGGGACCCTCCTTCCTTC
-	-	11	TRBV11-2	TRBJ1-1	CASSLSGEAFF	TGTGCCAGCAGCTTATCAGGAGAAGCTTTCTTT
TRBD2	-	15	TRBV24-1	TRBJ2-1	CATSDGTSGRAEQFF	TGTGCCACCAGTGATGGGACTAGCGGGAGGGCTGAGCAGTTCTTC
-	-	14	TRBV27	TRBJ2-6	CASSFSSGANVLTF	TGTGCCAGCAGTTTCAGCTCTGGGGCCAACGTCCTGACTTTC
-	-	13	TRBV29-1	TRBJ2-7	CSVELFSSYEQYF	TGCAGCGTTGAACTGTTTTCATCCTACGAGCAGTACTTC
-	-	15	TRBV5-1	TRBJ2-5	CASSLGASMVETQYF	TGCGCCAGCAGCTTGGGGGCCAGTATGGTAGAGACCCAGTACTTC
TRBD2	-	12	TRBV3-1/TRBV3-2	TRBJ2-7	CASGTSGFEQYF	TGTGCCAGCGGGACTAGCGGTTTCGAGCAGTACTTC
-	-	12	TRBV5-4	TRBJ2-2	CASGANTGELFF	TGTGCCAGCGGAGCGAACACCGGGGAGCTGTTTTTT
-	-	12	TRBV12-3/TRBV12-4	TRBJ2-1	CASSLAFNEQFF	TGTGCCAGCAGTTTAGCGTTCAATGAGCAGTTCTTC
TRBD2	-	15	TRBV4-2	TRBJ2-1	CASSPGLAGAAEQFF	TGTGCCAGCAGCCCCGGACTAGCGGGAGCTGCTGAGCAGTTCTTC
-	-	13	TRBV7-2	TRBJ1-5	CASSLVRDQPQHF	TGTGCCAGCAGCTTAGTCCGGGATCAGCCCCAGCATTTT
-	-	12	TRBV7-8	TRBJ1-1	CASSIRTDEAFF	TGTGCCAGCAGCATACGGACGGATGAAGCTTTCTTT
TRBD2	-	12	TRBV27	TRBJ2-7	CASTSSGYEQYF	TGTGCCAGCACCTCTAGCGGCTACGAGCAGTACTTC
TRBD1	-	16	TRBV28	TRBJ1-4	CASLRIDRGRVEKLFF	TGTGCCAGCCTGAGAATTGACAGGGGGCGCGTTGAAAAACTGTTTTTT
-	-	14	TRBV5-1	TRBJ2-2	CASSLVVEVGELFF	TGCGCCAGCAGCTTGGTGGTGGAGGTCGGGGAGCTGTTTTTT
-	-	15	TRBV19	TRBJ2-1	CAGSPDQEPYNEQFF	TGTGCCGGTAGTCCTGACCAAGAGCCCTACAATGAGCAGTTCTTC
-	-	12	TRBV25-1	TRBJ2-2	CASSEITGELFF	TGTGCCAGCAGTGAAATCACCGGGGAGCTGTTTTTT
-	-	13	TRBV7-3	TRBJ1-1	CASSFVGPAEAFF	TGTGCCAGCAGCTTCGTTGGCCCAGCTGAAGCTTTCTTT
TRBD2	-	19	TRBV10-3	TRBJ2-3	CAISESTPRLAGGADTQYF	TGTGCCATCAGTGAGTCGACTCCGAGACTAGCGGGGGGGGCTGATACGCAGTATTTT
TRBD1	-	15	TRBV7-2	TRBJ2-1	CASSLGGRGRSEQFF	TGTGCCAGCAGCTTAGGTGGCAGGGGGCGTAGTGAGCAGTTCTTC
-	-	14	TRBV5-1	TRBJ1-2	CASTEGVARYGYTF	TGCGCCAGCACGGAGGGGGTGGCGAGGTATGGCTACACCTTC
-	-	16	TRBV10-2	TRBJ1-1	CASSEGRGRGNTEAFF	TGCGCCAGCAGTGAGGGCAGGGGTAGAGGGAACACTGAAGCTTTCTTT
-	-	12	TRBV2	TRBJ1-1	CAGGAQRAEAFF	TGTGCCGGGGGGGCGCAACGGGCTGAAGCTTTCTTT
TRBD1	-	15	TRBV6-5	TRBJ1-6	CASSYGQGYNSPLHF	TGTGCCAGCAGTTACGGACAGGGGTATAATTCACCCCTCCACTTT
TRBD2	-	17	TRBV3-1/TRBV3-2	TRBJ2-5	CASSHLGSGGLEGTQYF	TGTGCCAGCAGCCACCTCGGCAGCGGGGGCTTGGAGGGGACCCAGTACTTC
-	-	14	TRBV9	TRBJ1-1	CASSSFKLNTEAFF	TGTGCCAGCAGCTCATTCAAGTTGAACACTGAAGCTTTCTTT
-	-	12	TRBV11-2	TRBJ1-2	CASSPGRLGYTF	TGTGCCAGCAGCCCGGGACGCCTCGGCTACACCTTC
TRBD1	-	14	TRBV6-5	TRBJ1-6	CASRGTGDGSPLHF	TGTGCCAGCAGGGGGACAGGAGACGGATCACCCCTCCACTTT